The clone carrying this TCR beta chain was recorded once. After removal of 4 bases from V and 3 bases from J, the junction contained 5 bases not matched to a gene. The CDR3 is 13 residues long. CDR1 and CDR2 from the germline V gene are DFQATT and SNEGSKA (reference sequence). Each CDR3 protein gets one entry after TCRdb re-called the RT-PCR reads with MiXCR. The sample includes 450,000 to 700,000 distinct CDR3 sequences, 14% of them seen just once. The data belong to a study of response to subunit inactivated influenza vaccine. The TCR originated in a man aged 45-60 years who received an inactivated influenza vaccine. The chain employs TRBV20-1 and TRBJ2-5; 7 bases are a match to TRBD2. This sample comprised PBMCs from blood, obtained approximately 13 days after vaccination. The CDR3 DNA sequence: TGCAGTGCTACCGTCGGGACTAAAGAGACCCAGTACTTC. Protein: CSATVGTKETQYF.